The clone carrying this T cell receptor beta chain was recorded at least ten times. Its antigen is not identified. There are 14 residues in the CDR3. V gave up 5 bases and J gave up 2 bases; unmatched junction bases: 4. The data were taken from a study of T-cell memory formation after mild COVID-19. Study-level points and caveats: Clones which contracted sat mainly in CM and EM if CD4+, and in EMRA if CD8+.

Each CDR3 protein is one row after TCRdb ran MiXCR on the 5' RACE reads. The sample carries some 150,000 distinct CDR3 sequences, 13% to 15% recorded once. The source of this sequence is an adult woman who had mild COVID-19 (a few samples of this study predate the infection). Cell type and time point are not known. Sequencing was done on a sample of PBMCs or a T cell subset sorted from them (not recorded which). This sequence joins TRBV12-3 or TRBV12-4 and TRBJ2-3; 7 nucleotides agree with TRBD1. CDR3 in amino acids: CASSRDRLTDTQYF. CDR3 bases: TGTGCCAGCAGTCGGGACAGACTCACAGATACGCAGTATTTT.